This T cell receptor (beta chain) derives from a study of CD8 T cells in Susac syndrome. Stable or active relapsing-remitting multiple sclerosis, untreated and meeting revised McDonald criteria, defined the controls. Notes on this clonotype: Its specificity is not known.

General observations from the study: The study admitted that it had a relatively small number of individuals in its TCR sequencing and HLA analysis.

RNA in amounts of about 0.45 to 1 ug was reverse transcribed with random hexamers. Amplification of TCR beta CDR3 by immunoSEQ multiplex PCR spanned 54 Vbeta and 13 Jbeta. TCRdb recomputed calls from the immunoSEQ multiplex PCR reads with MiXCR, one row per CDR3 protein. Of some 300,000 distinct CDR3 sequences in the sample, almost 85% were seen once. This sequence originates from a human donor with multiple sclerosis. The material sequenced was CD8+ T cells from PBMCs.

CDR3 loop: CSVESLNSGILDEQFF. In DNA, the CDR3 is TGCAGCGTTGAATCCCTTAATAGCGGGATTTTGGATGAGCAGTTCTTC. The rearrangement joins TRBV29-1 to TRBJ2-1, with TRBD2 matching 8 bases. CDR1 SQVTM and CDR2 ANQGSEA come from the germline V gene. The CDR3 has 16 amino acids. Unmatched junction bases numbered 14, after V lost 2 bases and J lost 8 bases.